Sequencing of this T cell receptor (beta chain) was carried out in a study of CD8 T cells in ankylosing spondylitis. Study results and caveats: Among TCR beta sequences, a motif of eight highly homologous variants appeared characteristic of ankylosing spondylitis blood.

One entry per CDR3 protein, called by TCRdb with MiXCR from the 5' RACE reads. Of about 500,000 distinct CDR3 sequences detected, 10% to 15% appear once; the ten largest clones hold around 6.8%. Trimming shortened V by 0 bases and J by 8 bases, and 9 bases separated the two germline ends. Germline V gene data show CDR1 as SGHDN and CDR2 as FVKESK. The CDR3 sequence is 13 residues long. This clonotype occurred a few times. The target antigen is unknown. The sequence was collected from a male donor with ankylosing spondylitis. The sequencing sample was made of blood, either unsorted or a sorted T cell fraction (not recorded which). This sequence joins TRBV14 and TRBJ2-3; TRBD1 might be the D (5 bases). CDR3 in DNA: TGTGCCAGCAGCCAAGACGGGCAGGGTACGCAGTATTTT. It specifies CASSQDGQGTQYF. Based on the CDR3 plus reference TRBV14 and TRBJ2-3, the full variable domain is EAGVTQFPSHSVIEKGQTVTLRCDPISGHDNLYWYRRVMGKEIKFLLHFVKESKQDESGMPNNRFLAERTGGTYSTLKVQPAELEDSGVYFCASSQDGQGTQYFGPGTRLTVL.